Detailed here is one TCR beta chain. Authors' methods: Scientists estimated how many nucleated cells there were by amplifying reference gene primers. Repertoires were generated with immunoSEQ multiplex PCR, while TCRdb's copy carries only in-frame clones and drops some. V and J calls plus clone size are reproduced from that table; the DNA served to infer D and trimming. The sample has just over 300,000 clones; almost 90% are singletons. This record comes from a study of blood T cell repertoires in COVID-19. In the study overall: Donors in the United States, Italy and Spain gave samples during acute or convalescent COVID-19. PBMCs, B-cell-depleted T cells, or T cells provided the cDNA or gDNA that made up the material.

V lost 3 bases and J 1 base, leaving 11 bases between the germline ends. In germline, CDR1 is KGHDR, CDR2 SFDVKD. This CDR3 spans 15 amino acids. Participants were aged about 18 to 95 years, lived in roughly 25 US areas, and enrolled virtually. Sample: PBMCs or T cells enriched from blood (not recorded which). This chain connects TRBV24-1 to TRBJ1-1; no clear D gene. The TCR originated in a young woman with acute COVID-19. CDR3 region: CATSDPAAGNTEAFF. As DNA, the CDR3 is TGTGCCACCAGTGATCCGGCGGCCGGGAACACTGAAGCTTTCTTT.